The 4 T cell receptor beta chains reported below all come from one sample, sequenced in a study of blood T cell repertoires in COVID-19. This table comes from immunoSEQ multiplex PCR, and its TCRdb copy is limited to in-frame clones, with some not included. Of about 75,000 clones listed, 65% to 90% are singletons. The sequencing sample was made of peripheral blood. All receptors derive from a woman in her forties or fifties with acute or convalescent COVID-19.

This clone has only a few counts. This rearrangement joins TRBV6-2 or TRBV6-3 to TRBJ1-1, with 7 bases lining up with TRBD1. After removal of 3 bases from V and 6 bases from J, the junction contained 4 bases not matched to a gene. CDR1 is MNHEY, CDR2 SVGEGT, per germline. The CDR3 contains 13 residues. The CDR3 DNA is TGTGCCAGCAGTTATCTAGGGGGCCCTGAAGCTTTCTTT. This sequence encodes CASSYLGGPEAFF.

The sample holds a few counts of this clone. The V and J genes are TRBV18 and TRBJ1-1; 8 nucleotides agree with TRBD1. From germline, CDR1 is KGHSH and CDR2 LQKENI. The CDR3 has 15 amino acids. V shed 2 bases and J 1 base; nucleotides not matched to a gene: 3. The CDR3 reads CASSPVQGGNTEAFF. The DNA for the CDR3 is TGTGCCAGCTCACCAGTACAGGGGGGGAACACTGAAGCTTTCTTT.

This clone was observed a handful of times. The chain employs TRBV19 and TRBJ1-5; weak D call: TRBD1 (6 bases). CDR1 and CDR2 (germline): LNHDA, SQIVND (reference sequence). The CDR3 has 15 residues. V was shortened by 6 bases and J by 4 bases, with 16 bases between the two germline ends. The CDR3 DNA reads as TGTGCCAGTAGGGGCCCCGCACAGGGAAATCAGCCCCAGCATTTT. This translates into CASRGPAQGNQPQHF. Supplemented by reference TRBV19 and TRBJ1-5, the full variable domain reads DGGITQSPKYLFRKEGQNVTLSCEQNLNHDAMYWYRQDPGQGLRLIYYSQIVNDFQKGDIAEGYSVSREKKESFPLTVTSAQKNPTAFYLCASRGPAQGNQPQHFGDGTRLSIL.

The chain links TRBV5-4 to TRBJ2-1, with 8 bases lining up with TRBD2. V lost 4 bases to trimming and J lost 7 bases; unmatched junction nucleotides: 7. The CDR3 spans 14 residues. Looked up from germline, CDR1 is SGHNT and CDR2 is YYREEE (reference sequence). CDR3 region: CASSPRGGANEQFF. DNA of the CDR3: TGTGCCAGCAGCCCCCGGGGGGGGGCTAATGAGCAGTTCTTC.